This TCR beta chain appears in the sequencing data of a study of blood T cell repertoires in COVID-19. Study overall: Acute and convalescent COVID-19 specimens originated in the United States, Italy and Spain.

Per the original methods: Reference gene primer amplification in the assay estimated nucleated cell counts. This table comes from immunoSEQ multiplex PCR, and its TCRdb copy is limited to in-frame clones, with some not included. Clone size and V and J calls were adopted from that table, with D and trimming inferred from the DNA. Of roughly 88,000 clones listed, approximately 81% were seen once; the top ten hold 15% to 18%. Sequencing input: peripheral blood. The receptor comes from an elderly woman with acute or convalescent COVID-19.

CDR3 sequence reads: CASSFPTSGVSGNTIYF. CDR3 in DNA: TGTGCCAGCAGCTTCCCCACCTCGGGGGTGAGTGGAAACACCATATATTTT. The chain couples TRBV7-2 to TRBJ1-3; TRBD1 might be the D (5 bases). The CDR3 has 17 amino acids. Trimming removed 3 bases from V and 3 bases from J, with 18 bases in between. CDR1 and CDR2 from the germline V gene are SGHTA and FQGNSA.